One and the same sample provided the 27 T cell receptor beta chains below, sequenced in a study of cytomegalovirus exposure and HLA in healthy donors. Assay: immunoSEQ multiplex PCR; the TCRdb copy retains only in-frame clones and omits some. The sample holds 200,000 or so clones, over 65% seen once. The sequenced sample was PBMCs. These receptors came from a man younger than 30 in good health and CMV-seropositive.

The gene calls are TRBV4-3 and TRBJ2-5; TRBD1 agrees at 7 bases. The CDR3 runs to 16 residues. V lost 3 bases to trimming and J lost 2 bases; unmatched junction nucleotides: 9. Looked up from germline, CDR1 is LGHNA and CDR2 is YSLEER. The CDR3 DNA is TGCGCCAGCAGCCATCTTGAACCGGGACAGCAAGAGACCCAGTACTTC. Its translation is CASSHLEPGQQETQYF.

The chain recombines TRBV27 with TRBJ2-7, with a weak D call TRBD1 (6 bases). V was pared by 5 bases and J by 0 bases, with 11 bases between. Per germline, CDR1 MNHEY and CDR2 SMNVEV (reference sequence). This CDR3 has 14 amino acids. CDR3 region: CASSRTGSSYEQYF. The CDR3 nucleotides read TGTGCCAGCAGTCGCACAGGGAGCTCCTACGAGCAGTACTTC.

This chain links TRBV9 with TRBJ1-2, with 9 bases that match TRBD1. With 2 bases clipped from V and 4 bases from J, the junction kept 3 bases outside the gene matches. CDR1 is SGDLS and CDR2 is YYNGEE in the germline V gene. The CDR3 extends over 14 amino acids. Here the CDR3 DNA reads TGTGCCAGCAGCGTCGGACAGGGGACCTATGGCTACACCTTC. Its protein is CASSVGQGTYGYTF.

As DNA, the CDR3 is TGCGCCAGCAGCCAAGATCGTCTAGGTTACTACGAGCAGTACTTC. This sequence encodes CASSQDRLGYYEQYF. V gene TRBV4-3 combines with J gene TRBJ2-7; D call uncertain. The CDR3 covers 15 residues. V was pared by 0 bases and J by 3 bases, with 12 bases between. Germline CDR1 reads LGHNA; CDR2 reads YSLEER.

The chain combines TRBV6-1 with TRBJ1-5; 9 positions agree with TRBD1. The V segment lost 4 bases and the J segment 3 bases; nucleotides outside the gene matches: 4. The CDR3 is 15 residues long. From germline, CDR1 is MNHNS and CDR2 SASEGT. CDR3 sequence (DNA): TGTGCCAGCAGTGCAACAGGGGGCTCCAATCAGCCCCAGCATTTT. Protein sequence: CASSATGGSNQPQHF.

The J gene is TRBJ2-7, the V gene TRBV7-8; tentative D call: TRBD2 (6 bases). Trimming pared 1 base from V and 7 bases from J, leaving 14 bases between. The V gene's germline CDR1 is SGHVS and CDR2 FQNEAQ. This CDR3 has 14 amino acids. The CDR3 region has the DNA TGTGCCAGCAGCTTAGGCGGGGCCGCCTGGGAGCAGTACTTC. Its protein is CASSLGGAAWEQYF. The full variable domain, in which reference TRBV7-8 and TRBJ2-7 provide the parts outside the CDR3, is GAGVSQSPRYKVAKRGQDVALRCDPISGHVSLFWYQQALGQGPEFLTYFQNEAQLDKSGLPSDRFFAERPEGSVSTLKIQRTQQEDSAVYLCASSLGGAAWEQYFGPGTRLTVT.

This chain uses TRBV9 with TRBJ2-7, with a tentative D call TRBD1 (6 bases). V lost 3 bases and J lost 4, with 20 bases in between. The V gene's germline CDR1 is SGDLS and CDR2 YYNGEE. The CDR3 runs 16 residues. CDR3 region: CASSAGSWGPGYEQYF. In DNA form, the CDR3 reads TGTGCCAGCAGCGCTGGATCTTGGGGGCCCGGGTACGAGCAGTACTTC.

The rearrangement joins TRBV19 to TRBJ2-7; 10 bases fit TRBD2. The CDR3 has 14 residues. The germline CDR1 and CDR2 sequences are LNHDA and SQIVND (reference sequence). Unmatched junction bases numbered 4, after V lost 6 bases and J lost 2 bases. The CDR3 is CASSSLAGAYEQYF. In nucleotides, the CDR3 is TGTGCCAGTAGCTCTCTAGCGGGGGCCTACGAGCAGTACTTC. The complete variable domain, with remaining parts taken from reference TRBV19 and TRBJ2-7, reads DGGITQSPKYLFRKEGQNVTLSCEQNLNHDAMYWYRQDPGQGLRLIYYSQIVNDFQKGDIAEGYSVSREKKESFPLTVTSAQKNPTAFYLCASSSLAGAYEQYFGPGTRLTVT.

With respect to this clone: A junction boundary mismatches the germline segment, possibly from a read error. The rearrangement uses TRBV20-1 and TRBJ1-3; D may be TRBD1 (5 bases). The CDR3 length is 9 residues. From germline, CDR1 is DFQATT and CDR2 SNEGSKA (reference sequence). The CDR3 region is CSAFNGGDF. CDR3 sequence (DNA): TGCAGTGCTTTTAACGGGGGAGACTTT.

V gene TRBV6-6 combines with J gene TRBJ1-1; TRBD1 might be the D (5 bases). This CDR3 comprises 15 residues. CDR1 is MNHNY, CDR2 SVGAGI, per germline (reference sequence). V lost 0 bases, J lost 3 bases, and 11 bases lay in between. As DNA, the CDR3 is TGTGCCAGCAGTTACTCGGGGCTTGGGGACACTGAAGCTTTCTTT. Translation: CASSYSGLGDTEAFF.

The genes are TRBV18 and TRBJ2-3; no clear D. The V end was cut by 0 bases, the J end by 1 base, with 11 bases between. Germline V gene data show CDR1 as KGHSH and CDR2 as LQKENI. The CDR3 consists of 16 residues. The CDR3, as DNA: TGTGCCAGCTCACCACCGCCGGCCGCGGGCACAGATACGCAGTATTTT. Its protein is CASSPPPAAGTDTQYF.

The chain is built from TRBV12-5 and TRBJ2-1; 9 positions agree with TRBD2. V shed 3 bases and J 6 bases; nucleotides not matched to a gene: 6. Germline CDR1 reads LGHNT; CDR2 reads FRNRAP. This CDR3 is 15 amino acids long. The CDR3 sequence is CASGFIAGGINEQFF. As DNA, the CDR3 is TGTGCTAGTGGTTTTATCGCGGGAGGGATCAATGAGCAGTTCTTC.

Many counts were recorded for this clone. The chain employs TRBV5-6 and TRBJ1-2, with D unclear. Germline V lookup: CDR1 SGHDT, CDR2 YYEEEE. The CDR3 is made up of 12 amino acids. Between the trimmed V and J ends, which lost 2 bases and 8 bases, there was a span of 10 bases. The CDR3 DNA is TGTGCCAGCAGCTTTGACCAGAGGGGCTACACCTTC. Its translation is CASSFDQRGYTF.

This CDR3 reads CASSFGQNTEAFF. The CDR3 DNA is TGTGCCAGCAGCTTCGGACAGAACACTGAAGCTTTCTTT. This chain links TRBV11-3 with TRBJ1-1, with D tentatively TRBD1 (5 bases). Looked up from germline, CDR1 is SGHNT and CDR2 is YENEEA. The CDR3 runs to 13 residues. Trimming took off 3 bases at V and 1 base at J, with 6 bases between the two ends. The variable domain in full, completed from reference TRBV11-3 and TRBJ1-1, reads EAGVVQSPRYKIIEKKQPVAFWCNPISGHNTLYWYLQNLGQGPELLIRYENEEAVDDSQLPKDRFSAERLKGVDSTLKIQPAELGDSAVYLCASSFGQNTEAFFGQGTRLTVV.

The J gene is TRBJ1-3, the V gene TRBV25-1; D gene uncertain. This CDR3 has 14 residues. V gave up 3 bases and J gave up 2 bases, with 8 bases separating them. The germline V gene encodes CDR1 MGHDK and CDR2 SYGVNS. CDR3 sequence: CASSDPIAGNTIYF. The DNA of the CDR3 is TGTGCCAGCAGTGATCCCATTGCTGGAAACACCATATATTTT.

CDR3 nucleotides: TGTGCCAGCAGTCGTTACAGGGGGCAAGGAGGTCAGCCCCAGCATTTT. Residues: CASSRYRGQGGQPQHF. The V call is TRBV28, the J call TRBJ1-5, with TRBD1 matching over 9 bases. The CDR3 has 16 amino acids. Germline CDR1 reads MDHEN; CDR2 reads SYDVKM. V lost 5 bases, J lost 6 bases, and 11 bases stayed unmatched.

The count of this clone is one. V usage is TRBV5-1 and J usage is TRBJ2-7, with TRBD1 matching over 8 bases. The CDR3 loop spans 14 amino acids. Germline-derived CDR1 and CDR2 are SGHRS and YFSETQ. V trimming: 5 bases; J trimming: 4 bases; junction bases outside the gene matches: 8. The CDR3 reads CASRRGQGAYEQYF. The CDR3 region has the DNA TGCGCCAGCAGAAGGGGGCAGGGGGCGTACGAGCAGTACTTC.

The chain uses TRBV9 and TRBJ2-6, with TRBD2 matching 12 bases. The V and J ends lost 6 bases and 3 bases, in that order; junction bases with no gene match: 7. Germline assignment: CDR1 SGDLS and CDR2 YYNGEE. The CDR3 consists of 17 residues. DNA for the CDR3: TGTGCCAGCAAGGGGCTAGCGGGAGGGGTTGGGGCCAACGTCCTGACTTTC. Its protein is CASKGLAGGVGANVLTF.

This chain joins TRBV19 and TRBJ2-7, with 10 nucleotides matching TRBD1. Trimming cost V 7 bases and J 0 bases; bases outside gene matches: 9. Looked up from germline, CDR1 is LNHDA and CDR2 is SQIVND (reference sequence). The CDR3 spans 16 residues. The CDR3 sequence is CASTDRGLNSSYEQYF. The CDR3 DNA sequence: TGTGCCAGTACCGACAGGGGGCTCAACAGCTCCTACGAGCAGTACTTC.

The chain combines TRBV28 with TRBJ1-2; 12 bases match TRBD1. This CDR3 spans 19 amino acids. V gave up 4 bases and J gave up 2 bases; unmatched junction bases: 14. CDR1 is MDHEN and CDR2 is SYDVKM in the germline V gene. CDR3 nucleotides: TGTGCCAGCAGTTCCCGTTCCCCGGGACAGGGGGCGCAGAACTATGGCTACACCTTC. Encoded protein: CASSSRSPGQGAQNYGYTF.

The chain carries TRBV2 and TRBJ1-2; a possible D gene is TRBD1 (6 bases). V lost 0 bases and J 4 bases, leaving 12 bases between the germline ends. This CDR3 comprises 15 residues. Germline assignment: CDR1 SNHLY and CDR2 FYNNEI. The CDR3 loop is CASSEAPTGSYGYTF. In DNA form, the CDR3 reads TGTGCCAGCAGTGAAGCGCCGACAGGATCCTATGGCTACACCTTC. The whole variable domain, filled in from reference TRBV2 and TRBJ1-2, reads EPEVTQTPSHQVTQMGQEVILRCVPISNHLYFYWYRQILGQKVEFLVSFYNNEISEKSEIFDDQFSVERPDGSNFTLKIRSTKLEDSAMYFCASSEAPTGSYGYTFGSGTRLTVV.

The rearrangement uses TRBV7-6 and TRBJ2-7; 8 positions match TRBD1. In germline, CDR1 is SGHVS, CDR2 FNYEAQ. V shed 5 bases and J 2 bases; nucleotides not matched to a gene: 8. The CDR3 is made up of 15 amino acids. CDR3 nucleotides: TGTGCCAGCAGCCCTTGGACAGGGTCCCCCTACGAGCAGTACTTC. Translation: CASSPWTGSPYEQYF.

V is TRBV7-9 and J is TRBJ2-7; a possible D gene is TRBD1 (5 bases). The V end was cut by 5 bases, the J end by 2 bases, with 16 bases between. Germline V gene sequence: CDR1 SEHNR, CDR2 FQNEAQ (reference sequence). CDR3 length equals 15 residues. The CDR3 region is CASSPRQGMAYEQYF. The CDR3 DNA sequence: TGTGCCAGCAGCCCCAGGCAGGGAATGGCCTACGAGCAGTACTTC. The full variable domain, with the rest looked up from reference TRBV7-9 and TRBJ2-7, is DTGVSQNPRHKITKRGQNVTFRCDPISEHNRLYWYRQTLGQGPEFLTYFQNEAQLEKSRLLSDRFSAERPKGSFSTLEIQRTEQGDSAMYLCASSPRQGMAYEQYFGPGTRLTVT.

This clone was seen only once. V usage is TRBV27 and J usage is TRBJ1-1; 7 bases match TRBD1. The CDR3 runs to 11 residues. Germline values: CDR1 MNHEY, CDR2 SMNVEV (reference sequence). With 5 bases clipped from V and 10 bases from J, the junction kept 4 bases outside the gene matches. CDR3 coding DNA: TGTGCCAGCAGTACGAGGGGGCGAGCTTTCTTT. This sequence encodes CASSTRGRAFF.

This chain links TRBV7-2 with TRBJ2-2; maybe TRBD2 (5 bases). The CDR3 is 13 residues long. V lost 3 bases, J lost 8 bases, and 10 bases lay in between. Germline values: CDR1 SGHTA, CDR2 FQGNSA. For the CDR3, the DNA is TGTGCCAGCAGCTTTACTAGTGCGGGGGAGCTGTTTTTT. It encodes CASSFTSAGELFF. The full variable domain, rest sourced from reference TRBV7-2 and TRBJ2-2, is GAGVSQSPSNKVTEKGKDVELRCDPISGHTALYWYRQSLGQGLEFLIYFQGNSAPDKSGLPSDRFSAERTGGSVSTLTIQRTQQEDSAVYLCASSFTSAGELFFGEGSRLTVL.

V gene TRBV9 combines with J gene TRBJ2-1, with 9 bases identical to TRBD2. The CDR3 covers 15 residues. V trimming: 4 bases; J trimming: 5 bases; junction bases outside the gene matches: 7. Germline CDR1 and CDR2: SGDLS and YYNGEE. CDR3 nucleotides: TGTGCCAGCAGCCCCAGGATAGCGGGGGACAATGAGCAGTTCTTC. Translating it yields CASSPRIAGDNEQFF. Using reference TRBV9 and TRBJ2-1 for the parts outside the CDR3, the full variable domain is DSGVTQTPKHLITATGQRVTLRCSPRSGDLSVYWYQQSLDQGLQFLIQYYNGEERAKGNILERFSAQQFPDLHSELNLSSLELGDSALYFCASSPRIAGDNEQFFGPGTRLTVL.

The chain couples TRBV19 to TRBJ2-7; D possibly corresponds to TRBD2 (5 bases). Looked up from germline, CDR1 is LNHDA and CDR2 is SQIVND (reference sequence). V was cut by 6 bases and J by 4 bases, with 13 bases left in between. This CDR3 spans 13 amino acids. CDR3 protein: CASSRSGVYEQYF. Here the CDR3 DNA reads TGTGCCAGTAGCCGTTCCGGGGTATACGAGCAGTACTTC.